Listed below are T cell receptor beta chains from one sample, sequenced in a study of blood T cell repertoires in COVID-19. TCRdb's table, derived via immunoSEQ multiplex PCR, lists solely in-frame clones and lacks some. Of about 300,000 clones detected, approximately 88% appear once; the ten largest clones hold more than 1.4%. Sequenced sample: peripheral blood. The receptors stem from a human donor with COVID-19, enrolled during active disease. The donor label of this sample is uncertain. Both conserved end residues are part of each CDR3. A D gene is named only where the DNA matches it firmly. Not every row has a clone size; where given, it reads once, few, many or a size class.

>TRBV4-3|14|TRBJ2-3|many|-
TGCGCCAGCAGCCAAGTGTCGGGGGCAGATACGCAGTATTTT
CASSQVSGADTQYF
>TRBV5-1|15|TRBJ1-1|once|TRBD1
TGCGCCAGCAGCCGAGACAGGGTAGGAGACACTGAAGCTTTCTTT
CASSRDRVGDTEAFF
>TRBV11-3|16|TRBJ2-2|-|TRBD1
TGTGCCAGCAGCCAGACCCAGGGGGCGGGTACCGGGGAGCTGTTTTTT
CASSQTQGAGTGELFF
>TRBV14|14|TRBJ2-7|-|TRBD2
TGTGCCAGCAGCCGAGCGGGAGGAGCGTACGAGCAGTACTTC
CASSRAGGAYEQYF
>TRBV10-3|16|TRBJ2-3|-|TRBD2
TGTGCCATCAGCCTGACTAGCGGGAGGGCCGCAGATACGCAGTATTTT
CAISLTSGRAADTQYF
>TRBV19|14|TRBJ2-2|-|TRBD1
TGTGCCAGCGCGGACAGGGGTAACACCGGGGAGCTGTTTTTT
CASADRGNTGELFF
>TRBV6-4|16|TRBJ2-3|-|-
TGTGCCAGCAGTGACTCGGGCCTAGCGCGAGGGGATACGCAGTATTTT
CASSDSGLARGDTQYF
>TRBV7-8|15|TRBJ1-5|-|-
TGTGCCAGCAGCCCCAGAGACTTAGTGAATCAGCCCCAGCATTTT
CASSPRDLVNQPQHF
>TRBV7-3|13|TRBJ1-1|-|TRBD1
TGTGCCAGCAGCACCACAGGGGAGACTGAAGCTTTCTTT
CASSTTGETEAFF
>TRBV15|15|TRBJ2-1|once|TRBD2
TGTGCCACCAGTTGGTCAGCGGGAGTTAACAATGAGCAGTTCTTC
CATSWSAGVNNEQFF
>TRBV27|16|TRBJ2-4|-|-
TGTGCCAGCAGTTTTGGTGGCAGGGGCTTCCAAAACATTCAGTACTTC
CASSFGGRGFQNIQYF
>TRBV5-6|13|TRBJ2-7|-|TRBD2
TGTGCCAGCAGCTTCGTTGGGGAGGGCGAGCAGTACTTC
CASSFVGEGEQYF
>TRBV15|15|TRBJ2-3|-|-
TGTGCCACCAGCAGCGTCTCAGGGGGGCCAGATACGCAGTATTTT
CATSSVSGGPDTQYF
>TRBV28|13|TRBJ1-2|-|-
TGTGCCAGCAGTGGAACAGGGATCTATGGCTACACCTTC
CASSGTGIYGYTF
>TRBV30|13|TRBJ2-2|-|TRBD1
TGTGCCTGGGGACAGGGCCAGGTCGGGGAGCTGTTTTTT
CAWGQGQVGELFF
>TRBV7-9|18|TRBJ2-4|-|TRBD2
TGTGCCAGCAGCTTAGCGCTTTCTGCGGGAGGAACCAAAAACATTCAGTACTTC
CASSLALSAGGTKNIQYF
>TRBV5-5|16|TRBJ2-3|-|TRBD2
TGTGCCAGCAGCTCCCCGGGTAGCGGGAGACCAGATACGCAGTATTTT
CASSSPGSGRPDTQYF
>TRBV19|16|TRBJ1-6|-|-
TGTGCCAGTAGTACAACAACGACAGGTGATAATTCACCCCTCCACTTT
CASSTTTTGDNSPLHF
>TRBV28|14|TRBJ1-4|few|TRBD1
TGTGCCAGCAACTACAGGGGGCCCGGTGAAAAACTGTTTTTT
CASNYRGPGEKLFF
>TRBV5-1|16|TRBJ2-6|-|-
TGCGCCAGCAGCCCCAGGTTATTCTCTGGGGCCAACGTCCTGACTTTC
CASSPRLFSGANVLTF
>TRBV7-3|15|TRBJ2-1|-|TRBD1
TGTGCCAGCAGCTTACGGCAGGGGGCATACAATGAGCAGTTCTTC
CASSLRQGAYNEQFF
>TRBV7-9|13|TRBJ2-1|-|-
TGTGCCAGCAGCTTAGGGACTCAGAATGAGCAGTTCTTC
CASSLGTQNEQFF
>TRBV6-5|14|TRBJ2-7|-|TRBD2
TGTGCCAGCAGTACAAGCGGGAGTCTCTACGAGCAGTACTTC
CASSTSGSLYEQYF
>TRBV18|14|TRBJ2-7|few|-
TGTGCCAGCTCACCGAGGGCAGGAGGGTACGAGCAGTACTTC
CASSPRAGGYEQYF
>TRBV28|13|TRBJ1-5|-|-
TGTGCCAGCACCAGGGATAGCAATCAGCCCCAGCATTTT
CASTRDSNQPQHF
>TRBV30|13|TRBJ1-5|-|-
TGTGCCTGGAGTGACCAGGGCTCTCAGCCCCAGCATTTT
CAWSDQGSQPQHF
>TRBV27|16|TRBJ2-7|few|TRBD2
TGTGCCAGCCTGTCGGCTAGCGGGGGGCTGACCTACGAGCAGTACTTC
CASLSASGGLTYEQYF
>TRBV7-9|15|TRBJ2-7|-|TRBD2
TGTGCCAGCAGCTTAGTACTAGCGGGATCGAGCGAGCAGTACTTC
CASSLVLAGSSEQYF
>TRBV6-5|13|TRBJ2-1|-|TRBD1
TGTGCCAGCAGGGGGACAGGCTACAATGAGCAGTTCTTC
CASRGTGYNEQFF
>TRBV24-1|16|TRBJ2-3|-|TRBD2
TGTGCCACCAGTGACCCGGGACTAGCGGGAGCAGATACGCAGTATTTT
CATSDPGLAGADTQYF
>TRBV29-1|14|TRBJ2-7|-|TRBD1
TGCAGCGTTGTAGGTTGGACAGGGGTGTACGAGCAGTACTTC
CSVVGWTGVYEQYF
>TRBV7-2|15|TRBJ1-3|-|-
TGTGCCAGCAGCCCCAAGAGGGCTGTTGGAAACACCATATATTTT
CASSPKRAVGNTIYF
>TRBV5-1|16|TRBJ2-3|-|TRBD1
TGCGCCAGCAGCCGGGGACAGGAGTTCGGCACAGATACGCAGTATTTT
CASSRGQEFGTDTQYF
>TRBV27|14|TRBJ1-1|-|-
TGTGCCAGCAGTTTATCAGGAGGGTACACTGAAGCTTTCTTT
CASSLSGGYTEAFF
>TRBV5-1|15|TRBJ2-2|-|TRBD1
TGCGCCAGCAGCTGGGACAGGGGGAGTGTCGGGGAGCTGTTTTTT
CASSWDRGSVGELFF
>TRBV7-3|15|TRBJ1-1|-|-
TGTGCCAGCAGCTTAGACTGGGGAAGCGGCACTGAAGCTTTCTTT
CASSLDWGSGTEAFF
>TRBV11-2|14|TRBJ2-2|-|TRBD1
TGTGCCAGCAGCTCCGGACAGGTCCCCGGGGAGCTGTTTTTT
CASSSGQVPGELFF
>TRBV3-1/TRBV3-2|13|TRBJ1-2|-|-
TGTGCCAGCAGCCCAGACAACTTCTATGGCTACACCTTC
CASSPDNFYGYTF
>TRBV28|17|TRBJ2-1|-|TRBD2
TGTGCCACCACAGGGTTAGCGGGGGCCAGCTCCTACAATGAGCAGTTCTTC
CATTGLAGASSYNEQFF
>TRBV11-2|15|TRBJ2-6|-|-
TGTGCCAGCAGCTTAGAGTTCCGCAGGATCGACGTCCTGACTTTC
CASSLEFRRIDVLTF
>TRBV5-1|15|TRBJ1-3|-|-
TGCGCCAGCAGCTTGCTCTCGGGTGCCGGAAACACCATATATTTT
CASSLLSGAGNTIYF
>TRBV19|16|TRBJ2-5|-|-
TGTGCCAGTAGTCTTGCGGGGACGGGCTCTAGCGAGACCCAGTACTTC
CASSLAGTGSSETQYF
>TRBV18|16|TRBJ2-5|-|-
TGTGCCAGCTCACCGGTCGGGGTTGGAGGTGGAGAGACCCAGTACTTC
CASSPVGVGGGETQYF
>TRBV28|13|TRBJ1-2|-|-
TGTGCCAGCAGTTATCTGGACAGCTATGGCTACACCTTC
CASSYLDSYGYTF
>TRBV28|12|TRBJ1-4|-|-
TGTGCCAGCAGTTCAGGGAATGAAAAACTGTTTTTT
CASSSGNEKLFF
>TRBV30|13|TRBJ2-5|-|-
TGTGCCTGGAGTACCGGGACGGGGGGCACCCAGTACTTC
CAWSTGTGGTQYF